This T cell receptor beta chain was captured in a study of neoadjuvant anti-PD-1 for oral cavity cancer. Looking at the study overall: Around day 43, patients without progression received a fourth nivolumab dose before surgery. Study-level points and caveats: Greater tumor shrinkage accompanied bigger post-treatment sizes of preexisting clones.

The V and J ends lost 2 bases and 4 bases respectively, with 11 bases between them. The CDR3 spans 14 residues. In germline, CDR1 is SNHLY, CDR2 FYNNEI. Concerning this clone itself: Its antigen is as yet unknown.

Documented time point: after neoadjuvant nivolumab, at surgical resection. Stage II-IVA oral cavity squamous cell carcinoma was new and untreated by systemic or radiation therapy. Two replicates per tumor sample, mostly from 4.8 ug of genomic DNA. Using immunoSEQ multiplex PCR, the repertoire was profiled, and TCRdb retains in-frame clones only, with some absent. The sample includes around 10,000 clones, 60% to 65% seen only once; the top ten take roughly 7.1%. The receptor was derived from a person aged 35-79 years with oral cavity squamous cell carcinoma. Here the sequenced sample was tumor tissue, taken after nivolumab (anti-PD-1) treatment. The genes are TRBV2 and TRBJ1-2; D is uncertain. The CDR3 loop is CASSERPDFYGYTF. The CDR3 DNA reads TGTGCCAGCAGTGAAAGGCCAGATTTCTATGGCTACACCTTC. The full variable domain, with the rest looked up from reference TRBV2 and TRBJ1-2, is EPEVTQTPSHQVTQMGQEVILRCVPISNHLYFYWYRQILGQKVEFLVSFYNNEISEKSEIFDDQFSVERPDGSNFTLKIRSTKLEDSAMYFCASSERPDFYGYTFGSGTRLTVV.